This T cell receptor (beta chain) originates from a study of blood T cell repertoires in COVID-19. This CDR3 is 13 amino acids long. The V end was cut by 6 bases, the J end by 8 bases, with 16 bases between. Original data processing: Quantification of nucleated cells was approximated via reference gene primer amplification. Sequencing used immunoSEQ multiplex PCR; TCRdb keeps in-frame clones, though not all of them. The V and J calls and clone size are taken from that table; D and trimming were inferred from the DNA. The sample comprises over 300,000 clones, around 89% of which are singletons, and 6.5% rests with the top ten.

The chain recombines TRBV12-3 or TRBV12-4 with TRBJ1-2; D not certain. Sequences were obtained from peripheral blood. The sequence came from a man aged 18 to 29 with active or convalescent COVID-19. This chain's CDR3 is CASREREAGGYTF. As DNA, the CDR3 is TGTGCCAGCAGGGAAAGGGAGGCCGGGGGCTACACCTTC.